A single sample gave rise to the 26 T cell receptor beta chains below, sequenced in a study of cytomegalovirus exposure and HLA in healthy donors. The PCR ran on 60 Vbeta and 13 Jbeta primers. Produced via immunoSEQ multiplex PCR; TCRdb's table is partial and in-frame only. In all, the sample yields 45,000 to 55,000 clones. The material sequenced was PBMCs. The receptor set was obtained from a woman aged 45-65 years in good health and CMV-seropositive.

The genes are TRBV28 and TRBJ2-7; 9 positions agree with TRBD2. Germline CDR1 and CDR2: MDHEN and SYDVKM. The CDR3 is made up of 17 amino acids. V lost 5 bases to trimming and J lost 3 bases; unmatched junction nucleotides: 14. CDR3 nucleotide sequence: TGTGCCAGCAGTCCCACCGTCGGGACTAGCCTCCACTACGAGCAGTACTTC. It specifies CASSPTVGTSLHYEQYF.

The J gene is TRBJ2-1, the V gene TRBV4-3; 8 bases are shared with TRBD1. The ends lost 1 base at V and 6 bases at J; junction bases unmatched: 11. The V gene's germline CDR1 is LGHNA and CDR2 YSLEER. The CDR3 contains 17 residues. CDR3 in DNA: TGCGCCAGCAGCCAAGCCTCCCAGGGGGCGAGTATCAATGAGCAGTTCTTC. Its translation is CASSQASQGASINEQFF.

J is TRBJ1-6 and V is TRBV19; TRBD1 aligns across 7 bases. Germline CDR1 LNHDA, CDR2 SQIVND (reference sequence). Trimming cost V 7 bases and J 0 bases; bases outside gene matches: 9. The CDR3 spans 17 residues. In DNA form, the CDR3 reads TGTGCCAGTAAAGGGGGCCTAGCAGGCTCCTATAATTCACCCCTCCACTTT. Translated: CASKGGLAGSYNSPLHF.

For the CDR3, the DNA is TGTGCCAGTAGTGAGGGTTATATGGGACAGGGGCAAGAGACCCAGTACTTC. Amino acid sequence: CASSEGYMGQGQETQYF. This chain joins TRBV19 and TRBJ2-5, with 10 bases that match TRBD1. CDR3 length: 17 amino acids. V trimming: 5 bases; J trimming: 2 bases; junction bases outside the gene matches: 11. The germline gives CDR1 LNHDA, CDR2 SQIVND (reference sequence). The whole variable domain, filled in from reference TRBV19 and TRBJ2-5, reads DGGITQSPKYLFRKEGQNVTLSCEQNLNHDAMYWYRQDPGQGLRLIYYSQIVNDFQKGDIAEGYSVSREKKESFPLTVTSAQKNPTAFYLCASSEGYMGQGQETQYFGPGTRLLVL.

The chain combines TRBV30 with TRBJ1-4, with 8 bases lining up with TRBD1. Germline CDR1 GTSNPN, CDR2 SVGIG (reference sequence). Trimming cost V 7 bases and J 8 bases; bases outside gene matches: 6. The CDR3 has 12 residues. In DNA form, the CDR3 reads TGTGCCTTCCAGGGGGCTTGGGAAAAACTGTTTTTT. Protein product: CAFQGAWEKLFF.

This sequence joins TRBV18 and TRBJ2-5, with TRBD2 matching over 8 bases. Germline lookup yields CDR1 KGHSH and CDR2 LQKENI. The J segment lost 1 base and the V segment lost 2 bases, leaving 6 bases of the junction unmatched. The CDR3 totals 16 residues. The CDR3 loop is CASSPNVAGSQETQYF. CDR3 in DNA: TGTGCCAGCTCACCAAATGTAGCGGGGTCCCAAGAGACCCAGTACTTC. The full variable domain, with the rest looked up from reference TRBV18 and TRBJ2-5, is NAGVMQNPRHLVRRRGQEARLRCSPMKGHSHVYWYRQLPEEGLKFMVYLQKENIIDESGMPKERFSAEFPKEGPSILRIQQVVRGDSAAYFCASSPNVAGSQETQYFGPGTRLLVL.

Of note for this clone: Its ends do not fully match the called genes, so a read error is possible. J is TRBJ2-3 and V is TRBV27, with TRBD2 identical over 8 bases. The CDR3 spans 14 residues. Germline CDR1 reads MNHEY; CDR2 reads SMNVEV (reference sequence). CDR3 protein: CASSPRTSKDTQYF. The CDR3 DNA sequence: TGTGCCAGCAGCCCGCGGACTAGCAAAGATACGCAGTATTTT.

The gene calls are TRBV2 and TRBJ2-3; D may be TRBD2 (6 bases). The CDR3 is 17 amino acids. V was clipped by 1 base and J by 0 bases, with 14 bases between them. In germline, CDR1 is SNHLY, CDR2 FYNNEI. The CDR3 reads CASSEGRGGDSTDTQYF. For the CDR3, the DNA is TGTGCCAGCAGTGAAGGACGGGGCGGGGATAGCACAGATACGCAGTATTTT.

The genes are TRBV28 and TRBJ2-1; TRBD1 matches at 8 bases. CDR1 and CDR2 (germline): MDHEN, SYDVKM. J gave up 7 bases and V 2 bases, and 13 bases lay outside the gene matches. The CDR3 length is 17 residues. CDR3 nucleotides: TGTGCCAGCAGTTTACTAGGACAGGGTCGTGGTTTAAATGAGCAGTTCTTC. Its translation is CASSLLGQGRGLNEQFF.

This sequence joins TRBV29-1 and TRBJ1-4, with a possible D match to TRBD1 (5 bases). Trimming took 4 bases from V and 3 from J, leaving 15 bases between them. This CDR3 contains 15 residues. Germline CDR1 reads SQVTM; CDR2 reads ANQGSEA. The CDR3: CSVASQGIANEKLFF. The CDR3 DNA sequence: TGCAGCGTTGCATCGCAGGGAATAGCTAATGAAAAACTGTTTTTT. The full variable domain, rest sourced from reference TRBV29-1 and TRBJ1-4, is SAVISQKPSRDICQRGTSLTIQCQVDSQVTMMFWYRQQPGQSLTLIATANQGSEATYESGFVIDKFPISRPNLTFSTLTVSNMSPEDSSIYLCSVASQGIANEKLFFGSGTQLSVL.

The chain combines TRBV4-3 with TRBJ1-1, with TRBD1 matching 8 bases. The CDR3 covers 14 residues. Looked up from germline, CDR1 is LGHNA and CDR2 is YSLEER. J gave up 3 bases and V 3 bases, and 3 bases lay outside the gene matches. CDR3 coding DNA: TGCGCCAGCAGCCAGGGGACAGGACACACTGAAGCTTTCTTT. This gives the protein CASSQGTGHTEAFF.

This rearrangement joins TRBV2 to TRBJ1-3, with TRBD1 identical over 8 bases. The V and J ends lost 6 bases and 3 bases, in that order; junction bases with no gene match: 4. CDR1 SNHLY and CDR2 FYNNEI come from the germline V gene. The CDR3 extends over 14 amino acids. DNA of the CDR3: TGTGCCAGCAGAGGACAGGGAAGTGGAAACACCATATATTTT. Translating it yields CASRGQGSGNTIYF.

This chain uses TRBV28 with TRBJ1-2; D may be TRBD1 (6 bases). CDR3 length: 15 amino acids. CDR1 is MDHEN, CDR2 SYDVKM, per germline. Trimming left V 0 bases short and J 2 bases short, with 10 bases between. CDR3 nucleotides: TGTGCCAGCAGTTTATGGTCCACAGGGAACTATGGCTACACCTTC. Residues: CASSLWSTGNYGYTF.

The rearrangement links TRBV5-1 to TRBJ2-3; 12 bases map to TRBD2. J lost 0 bases, V lost 3 bases, and 2 bases had no gene match. This CDR3 comprises 16 residues. Germline CDR1 SGHRS, CDR2 YFSETQ. CDR3 region: CASSSGLAGSTDTQYF. CDR3 bases: TGCGCCAGCAGCTCCGGACTAGCGGGAAGCACAGATACGCAGTATTTT.

The rearrangement links TRBV6-6 to TRBJ1-5, with D unclear. V lost 7 bases and J 2 bases, leaving 18 bases between the germline ends. The CDR3 is 16 amino acids. In germline, CDR1 is MNHNY, CDR2 SVGAGI (reference sequence). Here the CDR3 DNA reads TGTGCCAGCAATATATCTCCGGGGAGCGGCAATCAGCCCCAGCATTTT. It yields the protein CASNISPGSGNQPQHF.

V is TRBV9 and J is TRBJ2-7, with 9 nucleotides matching TRBD1. The CDR3 is 14 amino acids. V was pared by 3 bases and J by 5 bases, with 6 bases of the junction left unmatched. Germline V CDR1 and CDR2: SGDLS, YYNGEE. CDR3 loop: CASSAPWDRDEQYF. Written as DNA, the CDR3 is TGTGCCAGCAGCGCCCCCTGGGACAGGGACGAGCAGTACTTC.

CDR3 in amino acids: CATFTRGSTDTQYF. Written as DNA, the CDR3 is TGTGCCACCTTTACCAGGGGAAGCACAGATACGCAGTATTTT. The chain joins TRBV6-7 to TRBJ2-3; D may be TRBD1 (6 bases). Being an ORF, TRBV6-7 has a function that is uncertain. Trimming took 10 bases from V and 0 from J, leaving 14 bases between them. The CDR3 covers 14 residues.

The CDR3 DNA is TGTGCCAGCAGTTTATCGGGGGGCCTACGCGAGCAGTACTTC. It translates to CASSLSGGLREQYF. The chain links TRBV28 to TRBJ2-7; a weak D match, TRBD2 (7 bases). Trimming stripped 1 base from V and 6 bases from J, with 13 bases between. From germline, CDR1 is MDHEN and CDR2 SYDVKM. The CDR3 has 14 residues.

In DNA form, the CDR3 reads TGTGCCAGTAGTATCTTCTCCCTTAACTATGGCTACACCTTC. As protein: CASSIFSLNYGYTF. This rearrangement joins TRBV19 to TRBJ1-2; the D is unclear. The CDR3 loop spans 14 amino acids. Germline V gene lookup returns CDR1 LNHDA and CDR2 SQIVND (reference sequence). With 3 bases removed from V and 1 base from J, the gap between germline ends came to 9 bases.

The V and J genes are TRBV4-3 and TRBJ2-7; TRBD2 might be the D (6 bases). Germline CDR1 LGHNA, CDR2 YSLEER. The CDR3 sequence is 15 residues long. V lost 2 bases, J lost 8 bases, and 19 bases lay in between. CDR3: CASSQTSGLPSQQYF. Written as DNA, the CDR3 is TGCGCCAGCAGCCAAACGTCGGGACTCCCCTCACAGCAGTACTTC.

V and J are TRBV14 and TRBJ2-5, with D perhaps TRBD2 (5 bases). The DNA matches TRBJ2-7 better at its end, which makes the J call doubtful. Germline assignment: CDR1 SGHDN and CDR2 FVKESK. The CDR3 contains 14 residues. This chain's CDR3 is CASSRFRGPYEQYF. The CDR3 nucleotides are TGTGCCAGCAGTCGGTTCCGGGGTCCCTACGAGCAGTACTTC.

The genes are TRBV27 and TRBJ2-1, with TRBD2 matching 10 bases. The germline V gene has CDR1 MNHEY and CDR2 SMNVEV (reference sequence). The CDR3 sequence is 16 residues long. The trim removed 6 bases at V and 0 bases at J, leaving 5 bases unmatched. CDR3 bases: TGTGCCAGCAGCCCACTAGCGGGAATCTCCTACAATGAGCAGTTCTTC. Translation: CASSPLAGISYNEQFF.

CDR3 region: CASRATWGVNEQFF. DNA for the CDR3: TGTGCCAGCAGGGCGACGTGGGGGGTGAATGAGCAGTTCTTC. The V call is TRBV5-4, the J call TRBJ2-1, with a possible D match to TRBD2 (6 bases). The CDR3 sequence is 14 residues long. Germline CDR1 reads SGHNT; CDR2 reads YYREEE (reference sequence). The V and J ends lost 5 bases and 7 bases respectively, with 16 bases between them.

The chain has TRBV18 and TRBJ2-7, with TRBD1 matching 7 bases. Germline V gene sequence: CDR1 KGHSH, CDR2 LQKENI. The CDR3 covers 14 residues. Germline trimming cut 2 bases from V and 6 bases from J; bases unmatched to any gene: 7. CDR3 protein: CASSPKQGLPEQYF. The DNA for the CDR3 is TGTGCCAGCTCACCAAAACAGGGGCTCCCCGAGCAGTACTTC.

V gene TRBV6-6 combines with J gene TRBJ1-4; 7 bases line up with TRBD1. CDR3 length: 14 residues. After removal of 4 bases from V and 5 bases from J, the junction contained 4 bases not matched to a gene. Germline V gene lookup returns CDR1 MNHNY and CDR2 SVGAGI (reference sequence). CDR3 amino acids: CASSLDRRNEKLFF. CDR3 DNA: TGTGCCAGCAGTTTGGACAGGCGGAATGAAAAACTGTTTTTT.

The rearrangement links TRBV6-1 to TRBJ2-5; 9 bases line up with TRBD2. V lost 11 bases to trimming and J lost 5 bases; unmatched junction nucleotides: 12. CDR3 length equals 14 residues. CDR1 is MNHNS and CDR2 is SASEGT in the germline V gene. The CDR3 reads CAGLRLAGRETQYF. For the CDR3, the DNA is TGTGCCGGTTTGAGGCTAGCGGGACGGGAGACCCAGTACTTC.